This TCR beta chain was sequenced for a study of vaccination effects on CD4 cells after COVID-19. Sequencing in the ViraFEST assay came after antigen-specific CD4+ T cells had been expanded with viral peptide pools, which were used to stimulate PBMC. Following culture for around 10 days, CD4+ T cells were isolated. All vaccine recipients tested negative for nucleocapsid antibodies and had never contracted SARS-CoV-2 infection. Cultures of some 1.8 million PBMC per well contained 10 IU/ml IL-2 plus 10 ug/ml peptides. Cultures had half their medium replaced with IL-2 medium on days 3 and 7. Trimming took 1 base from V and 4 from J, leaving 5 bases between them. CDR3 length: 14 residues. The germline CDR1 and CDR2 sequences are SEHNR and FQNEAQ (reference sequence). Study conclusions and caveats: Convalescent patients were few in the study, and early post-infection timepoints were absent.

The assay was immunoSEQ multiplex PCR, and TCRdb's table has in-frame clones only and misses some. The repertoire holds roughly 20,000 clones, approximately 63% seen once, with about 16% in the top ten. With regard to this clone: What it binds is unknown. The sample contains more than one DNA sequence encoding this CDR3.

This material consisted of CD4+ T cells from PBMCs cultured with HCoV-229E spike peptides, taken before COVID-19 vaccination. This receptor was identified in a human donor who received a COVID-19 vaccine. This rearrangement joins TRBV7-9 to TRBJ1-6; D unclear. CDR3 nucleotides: TGTGCCAGCAGCTTAGAACAGTATAATTCACCCCTCCACTTT. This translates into CASSLEQYNSPLHF.